These 9 T cell receptor beta chains came from one sample sequenced in a study of blood T cell repertoires in COVID-19. Only in-frame clones appear in the TCRdb table, and some are missing; sequencing was by immunoSEQ multiplex PCR. The table records about 120,000 clones, roughly three quarters of them present only once. Sequenced: peripheral blood. The receptors shown here come from a woman older than 75 with acute or convalescent COVID-19.

The V gene is TRBV3-1 (or the pseudogene TRBV3-2), the J gene TRBJ2-2; the match to TRBD2 covers 8 bases. Germline lookup yields CDR1 LGHDT and CDR2 YNNKEL (reference sequence). The CDR3 runs to 15 residues. The trim removed 4 bases at V and 6 bases at J, leaving 7 bases unmatched. DNA for the CDR3: TGTGCCAGCAGCCCAAACGGGGGGGCAGCCGGGGAGCTGTTTTTT. Encoded protein: CASSPNGGAAGELFF.

The chain employs TRBV9 and TRBJ2-5; D is possibly TRBD2 (5 bases). Deletions cut 0 bases from V and 4 bases from J, with 16 bases between. This CDR3 is built from 16 residues. The germline V gene has CDR1 SGDLS and CDR2 YYNGEE. The CDR3 reads CASSVGARDQGETQYF. The CDR3 nucleotides are TGTGCCAGCAGCGTAGGAGCTCGGGATCAAGGAGAGACCCAGTACTTC.

This clone was counted only a few times. V and J are TRBV7-9 and TRBJ2-3; TRBD2 aligns across 12 bases. Germline CDR1 and CDR2: SEHNR and FQNEAQ (reference sequence). The CDR3 totals 19 residues. V was pared by 1 base and J by 3 bases, with 11 bases of the junction left unmatched. The CDR3 bases are TGTGCCAGCAGCTTAGGACTAGCGGGAGAGGATAGAAGGACAGATACGCAGTATTTT. This gives the protein CASSLGLAGEDRRTDTQYF.

This rearrangement joins TRBV19 to TRBJ2-5; TRBD1 matches at 7 bases. The V segment lost 6 bases and the J segment 1 base; nucleotides outside the gene matches: 5. Germline assignment: CDR1 LNHDA and CDR2 SQIVND (reference sequence). CDR3 length equals 14 residues. CDR3 bases: TGTGCCAGTAGCAGGGGGACGACCCAAGAGACCCAGTACTTC. Translated, it gives CASSRGTTQETQYF.

This chain uses TRBV6-5 with TRBJ2-7; 11 bases are shared with TRBD2. J lost 2 bases, V lost 4 bases, and 7 bases had no gene match. The CDR3 consists of 16 residues. The germline gives CDR1 MNHEY, CDR2 SVGAGI. The CDR3 coding sequence is TGTGCCAGCAGTTTTTCGACTAGCGGGATTACCTACGAGCAGTACTTC. As protein: CASSFSTSGITYEQYF.

The V call is TRBV27, the J call TRBJ1-1; D is undetermined. Trimming removed 8 bases at V and 3 bases at J, with 16 bases between. The V gene's germline CDR1 is MNHEY and CDR2 SMNVEV (reference sequence). This CDR3 contains 14 residues. CDR3 sequence (DNA): TGTGCCAGCGGACCTTTAGGGAGATACACTGAAGCTTTCTTT. Translating gives CASGPLGRYTEAFF.

The genes are TRBV6-5 and TRBJ2-1, with 7 bases lining up with TRBD2. Germline CDR1 MNHEY, CDR2 SVGAGI. Trimming removed 5 bases from V and 3 bases from J; junction bases left unmatched: 4. The length of the CDR3 is 14 residues. DNA of the CDR3: TGTGCCAGCAGTAGGCGGGAGAGCTACAATGAGCAGTTCTTC. Translated, it gives CASSRRESYNEQFF.

J is TRBJ1-5 and V is TRBV6-5; no firm D call. Trimming removed 6 bases at V and 2 bases at J, with 14 bases between. From germline, CDR1 is MNHEY and CDR2 SVGAGI. The CDR3 is made up of 15 amino acids. The CDR3 nucleotides read TGTGCCAGCAGCACGGCAGTCGGAGGCAATCAGCCCCAGCATTTT. It specifies CASSTAVGGNQPQHF.

The chain has TRBV6-2 or TRBV6-3 and TRBJ2-7, with D uncertain. This CDR3 contains 16 residues. Germline loops: CDR1 MNHEY, CDR2 SVGEGT. Trimming removed 1 base from V and 6 bases from J, with 19 bases in between. CDR3: CASSYFPRSRIIEQYF. DNA for the CDR3: TGTGCCAGCAGTTACTTCCCCCGATCTAGGATTATCGAGCAGTACTTC.